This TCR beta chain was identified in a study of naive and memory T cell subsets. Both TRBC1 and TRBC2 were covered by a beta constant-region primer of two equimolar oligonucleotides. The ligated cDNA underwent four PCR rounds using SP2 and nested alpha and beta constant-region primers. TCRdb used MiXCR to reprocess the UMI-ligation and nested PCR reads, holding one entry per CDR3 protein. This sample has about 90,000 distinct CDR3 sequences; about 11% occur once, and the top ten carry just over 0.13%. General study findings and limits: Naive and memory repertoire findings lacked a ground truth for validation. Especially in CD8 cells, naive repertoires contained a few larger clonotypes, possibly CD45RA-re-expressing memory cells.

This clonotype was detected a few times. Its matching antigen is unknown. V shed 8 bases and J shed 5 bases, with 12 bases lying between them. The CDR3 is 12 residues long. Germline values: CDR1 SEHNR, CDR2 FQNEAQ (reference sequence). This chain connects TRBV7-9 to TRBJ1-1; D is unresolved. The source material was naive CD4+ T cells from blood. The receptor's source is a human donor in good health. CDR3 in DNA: TGTGCCAGCGCACAGAAAGGTACTGAAGCTTTCTTT. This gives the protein CASAQKGTEAFF. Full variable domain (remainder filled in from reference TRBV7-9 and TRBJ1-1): DTGVSQNPRHKITKRGQNVTFRCDPISEHNRLYWYRQTLGQGPEFLTYFQNEAQLEKSRLLSDRFSAERPKGSFSTLEIQRTEQGDSAMYLCASAQKGTEAFFGQGTRLTVV.